This record covers a single T cell receptor (beta chain). This sample is drawn from a study of blood T cell repertoires in COVID-19. Across the whole study: PBMCs, B-cell-depleted T cells, or T cells were the source of the cDNA or gDNA that made up the material.

The CDR3 loop spans 15 amino acids. The germline gives CDR1 SGHRS, CDR2 YFSETQ. The ends lost 4 bases at V and 5 bases at J; junction bases unmatched: 9. Repertoires were generated with immunoSEQ multiplex PCR, while TCRdb's copy carries only in-frame clones and drops some. The sample has over 200,000 clones, 70% to 85% seen once; the top ten hold 1.8%. Recovered status in Cohort 3 required two negative PCRs, clearance, or symptom resolution. The receptor was isolated from a man in his sixties who had recovered from COVID-19. This chain uses TRBV5-1 with TRBJ2-5, with 9 bases fitting TRBD1. The sample taken for sequencing was PBMCs or T cells enriched from blood (not recorded which). CDR3 amino acids: CASSPGTGFGETQYF. CDR3 DNA sequence: TGCGCCAGCAGCCCCGGGACAGGGTTCGGGGAGACCCAGTACTTC.